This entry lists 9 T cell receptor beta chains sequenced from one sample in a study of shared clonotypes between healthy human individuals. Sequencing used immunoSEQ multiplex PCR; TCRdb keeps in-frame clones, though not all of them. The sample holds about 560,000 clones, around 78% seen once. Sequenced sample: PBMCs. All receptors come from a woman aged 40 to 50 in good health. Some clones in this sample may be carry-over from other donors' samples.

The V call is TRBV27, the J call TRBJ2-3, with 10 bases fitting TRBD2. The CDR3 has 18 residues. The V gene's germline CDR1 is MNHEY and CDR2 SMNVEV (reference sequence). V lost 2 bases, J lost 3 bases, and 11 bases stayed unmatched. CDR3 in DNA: TGTGCCAGCAGTTTACTCCTAGCGGGAGTATCTCCGACAGATACGCAGTATTTT. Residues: CASSLLLAGVSPTDTQYF.

The CDR3 region has the DNA TGTGCCTGGAGCCTGACTAGCGGCAATGAGCAGTTCTTC. This translates into CAWSLTSGNEQFF. V and J are TRBV30 and TRBJ2-1, with 9 positions matching TRBD2. The CDR3 runs 13 residues. Germline lookup yields CDR1 GTSNPN and CDR2 SVGIG (reference sequence). The trim removed 3 bases at V and 6 bases at J, leaving 3 bases unmatched.

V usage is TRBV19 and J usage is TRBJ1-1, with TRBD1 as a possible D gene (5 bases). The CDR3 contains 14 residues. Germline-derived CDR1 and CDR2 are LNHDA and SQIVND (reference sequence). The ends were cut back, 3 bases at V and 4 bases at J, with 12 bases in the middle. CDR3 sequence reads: CASSMGGFGTEAFF. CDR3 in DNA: TGTGCCAGTAGTATGGGGGGATTCGGCACTGAAGCTTTCTTT. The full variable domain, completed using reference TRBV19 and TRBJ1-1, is DGGITQSPKYLFRKEGQNVTLSCEQNLNHDAMYWYRQDPGQGLRLIYYSQIVNDFQKGDIAEGYSVSREKKESFPLTVTSAQKNPTAFYLCASSMGGFGTEAFFGQGTRLTVV.

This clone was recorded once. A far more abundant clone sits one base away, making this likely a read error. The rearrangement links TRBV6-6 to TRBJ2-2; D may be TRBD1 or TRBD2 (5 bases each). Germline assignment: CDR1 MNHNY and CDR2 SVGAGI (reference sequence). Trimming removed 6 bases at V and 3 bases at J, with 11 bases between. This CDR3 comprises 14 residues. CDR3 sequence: CASRPGTDTGELFF. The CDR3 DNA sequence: TGTGCCAGCAGGCCAGGGACGGACACCGGGGAGCTGTTTTTT.

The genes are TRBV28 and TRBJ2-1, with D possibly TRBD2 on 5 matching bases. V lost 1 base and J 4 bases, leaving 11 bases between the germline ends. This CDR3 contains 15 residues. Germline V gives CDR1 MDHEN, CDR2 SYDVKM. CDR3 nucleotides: TGTGCCAGCAGTTTATTCGCAGGACTTTACAATGAGCAGTTCTTC. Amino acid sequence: CASSLFAGLYNEQFF. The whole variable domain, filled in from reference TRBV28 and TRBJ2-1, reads DVKVTQSSRYLVKRTGEKVFLECVQDMDHENMFWYRQDPGLGLRLIYFSYDVKMKEKGDIPEGYSVSREKKERFSLILESASTNQTSMYLCASSLFAGLYNEQFFGPGTRLTVL.

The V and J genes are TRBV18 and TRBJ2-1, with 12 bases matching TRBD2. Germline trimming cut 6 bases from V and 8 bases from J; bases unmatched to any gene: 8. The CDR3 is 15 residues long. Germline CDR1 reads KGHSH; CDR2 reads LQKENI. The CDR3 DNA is TGTGCCAGCTCGGAACTAGCGGGAGGTGGTCATGAGCAGTTCTTC. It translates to CASSELAGGGHEQFF.

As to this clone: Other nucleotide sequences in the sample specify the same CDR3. CDR3 sequence (DNA): TGTGCCAGCAGTTCAAGCGGGCTAAGCTCCTACGAGCAGTACTTC. Translation gives CASSSSGLSSYEQYF. The chain uses TRBV6-6 and TRBJ2-7; a weak D match, TRBD2 (6 bases). The V and J ends lost 4 bases and 0 bases respectively, with 13 bases between them. In germline, CDR1 is MNHNY, CDR2 SVGAGI (reference sequence). The CDR3 has 15 residues.

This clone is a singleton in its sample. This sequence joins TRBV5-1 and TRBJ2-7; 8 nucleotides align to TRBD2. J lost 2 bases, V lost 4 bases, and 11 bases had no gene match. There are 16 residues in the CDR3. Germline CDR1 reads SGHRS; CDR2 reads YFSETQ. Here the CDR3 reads CASSPGVDSGTYEQYF. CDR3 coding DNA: TGCGCCAGCAGCCCCGGTGTGGATAGCGGGACCTACGAGCAGTACTTC.

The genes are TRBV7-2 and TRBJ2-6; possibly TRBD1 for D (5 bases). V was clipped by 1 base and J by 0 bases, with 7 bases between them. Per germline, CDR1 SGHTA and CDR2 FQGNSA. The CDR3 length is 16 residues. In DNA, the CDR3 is TGTGCCAGCAGCTTAGGCAGGGTCTCTGGGGCCAACGTCCTGACTTTC. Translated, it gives CASSLGRVSGANVLTF.